The present T cell receptor (beta chain) was sequenced within a study of graft-versus-host responses after intestinal transplantation. A note on this clone: The antigen remains unidentified.

This CDR3 contains 14 residues. Germline lookup yields CDR1 MNHEY and CDR2 SVGAGI. The V end was cut by 6 bases, the J end by 0 bases, with 11 bases between. The method was immunoSEQ multiplex PCR; TCRdb's version includes in-frame clones alone and lacks a portion of them. The table lists around 88,000 clones, less than 95% of them singletons. Source: unstimulated CD8+ T cells sorted from spleen or lymph node cells, taken before transplant. The sequence was collected from a human donor who was the organ donor for an intestinal transplant. This chain joins TRBV6-5 and TRBJ2-5; the D gene is possibly TRBD1 (5 bases). The CDR3 loop is CASRSQAYQETQYF. The CDR3 coding sequence is TGTGCCAGCAGATCACAGGCTTACCAAGAGACCCAGTACTTC.